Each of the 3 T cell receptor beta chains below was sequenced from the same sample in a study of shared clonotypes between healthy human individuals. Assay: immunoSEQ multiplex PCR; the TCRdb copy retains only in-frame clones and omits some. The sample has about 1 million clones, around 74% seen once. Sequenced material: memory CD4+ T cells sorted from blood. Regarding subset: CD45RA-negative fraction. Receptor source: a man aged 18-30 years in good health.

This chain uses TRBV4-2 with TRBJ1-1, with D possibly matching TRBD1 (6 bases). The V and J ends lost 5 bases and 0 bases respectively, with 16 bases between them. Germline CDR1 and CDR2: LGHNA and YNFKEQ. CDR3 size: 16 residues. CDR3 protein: CASSWLSDRVNTEAFF. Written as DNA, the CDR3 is TGTGCCAGCAGCTGGTTGTCGGACAGAGTGAACACTGAAGCTTTCTTT.

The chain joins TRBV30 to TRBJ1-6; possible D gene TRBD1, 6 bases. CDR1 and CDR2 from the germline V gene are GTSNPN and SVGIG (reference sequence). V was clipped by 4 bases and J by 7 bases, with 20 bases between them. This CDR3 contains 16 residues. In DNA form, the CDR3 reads TGTGCCTGGATGGGGGCCTCCGGGACTGTGAATTCACCCCTCCACTTT. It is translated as CAWMGASGTVNSPLHF.

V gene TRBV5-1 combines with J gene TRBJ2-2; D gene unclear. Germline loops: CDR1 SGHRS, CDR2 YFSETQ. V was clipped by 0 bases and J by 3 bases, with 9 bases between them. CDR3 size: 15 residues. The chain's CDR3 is CASSLVPLDTGELFF. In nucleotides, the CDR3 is TGCGCCAGCAGCTTGGTCCCCTTGGACACCGGGGAGCTGTTTTTT.